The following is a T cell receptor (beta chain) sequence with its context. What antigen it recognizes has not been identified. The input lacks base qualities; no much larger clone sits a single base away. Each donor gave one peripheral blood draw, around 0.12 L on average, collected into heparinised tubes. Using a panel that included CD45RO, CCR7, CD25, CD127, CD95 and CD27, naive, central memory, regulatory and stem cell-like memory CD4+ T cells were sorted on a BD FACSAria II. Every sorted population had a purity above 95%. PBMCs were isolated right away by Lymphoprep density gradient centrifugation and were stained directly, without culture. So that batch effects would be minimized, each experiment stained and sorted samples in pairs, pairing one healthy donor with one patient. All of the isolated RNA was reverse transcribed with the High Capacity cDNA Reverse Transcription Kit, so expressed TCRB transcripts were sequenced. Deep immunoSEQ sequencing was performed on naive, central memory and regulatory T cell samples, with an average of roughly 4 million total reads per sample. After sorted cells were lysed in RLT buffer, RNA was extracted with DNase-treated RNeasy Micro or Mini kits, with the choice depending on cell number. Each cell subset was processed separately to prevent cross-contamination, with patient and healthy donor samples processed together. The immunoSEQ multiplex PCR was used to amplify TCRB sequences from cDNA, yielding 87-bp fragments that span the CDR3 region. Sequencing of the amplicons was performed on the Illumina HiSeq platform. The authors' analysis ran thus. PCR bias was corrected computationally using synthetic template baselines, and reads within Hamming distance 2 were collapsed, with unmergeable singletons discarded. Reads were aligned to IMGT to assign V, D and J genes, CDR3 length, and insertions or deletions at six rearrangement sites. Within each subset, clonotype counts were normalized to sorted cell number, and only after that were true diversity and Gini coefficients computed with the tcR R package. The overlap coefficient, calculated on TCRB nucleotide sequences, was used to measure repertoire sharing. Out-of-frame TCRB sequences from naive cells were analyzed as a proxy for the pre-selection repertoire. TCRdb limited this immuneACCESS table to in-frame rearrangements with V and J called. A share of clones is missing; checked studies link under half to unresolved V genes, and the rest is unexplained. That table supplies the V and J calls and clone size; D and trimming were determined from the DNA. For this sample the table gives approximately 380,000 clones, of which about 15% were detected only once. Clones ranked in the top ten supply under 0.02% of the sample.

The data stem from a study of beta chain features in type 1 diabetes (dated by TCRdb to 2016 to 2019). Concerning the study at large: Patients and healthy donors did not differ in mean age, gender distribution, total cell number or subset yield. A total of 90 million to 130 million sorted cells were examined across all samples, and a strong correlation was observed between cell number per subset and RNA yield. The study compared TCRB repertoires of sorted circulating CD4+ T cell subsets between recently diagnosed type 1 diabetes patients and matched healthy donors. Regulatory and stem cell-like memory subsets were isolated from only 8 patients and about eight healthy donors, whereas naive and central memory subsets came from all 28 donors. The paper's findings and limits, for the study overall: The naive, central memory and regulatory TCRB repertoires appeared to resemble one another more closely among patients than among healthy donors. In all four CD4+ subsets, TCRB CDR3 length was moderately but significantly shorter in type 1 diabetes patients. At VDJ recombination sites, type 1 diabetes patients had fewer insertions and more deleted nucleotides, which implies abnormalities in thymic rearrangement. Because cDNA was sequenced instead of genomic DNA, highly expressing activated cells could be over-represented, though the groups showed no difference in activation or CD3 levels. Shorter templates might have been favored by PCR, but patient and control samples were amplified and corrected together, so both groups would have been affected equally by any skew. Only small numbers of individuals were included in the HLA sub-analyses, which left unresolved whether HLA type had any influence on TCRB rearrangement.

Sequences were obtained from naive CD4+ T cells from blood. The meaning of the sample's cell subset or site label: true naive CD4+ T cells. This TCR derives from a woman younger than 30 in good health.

The bases read TGTGCCACCAGCAGGGACAAGGGCAGGGCCAACGTCCTGACTTTC. Its protein is CATSRDKGRANVLTF. In this chain, TRBV15 is recombined with TRBJ2-6; the best D guess is TRBD1, with 5 bases matching. The germline V gene (reference sequence) sets CDR1 to LNHNV and CDR2 to YYDKDF. V loses 3 bases, J loses 5 bases, and the germline ends lie 11 bases apart. The CDR3 runs 15 residues from the cysteine to the phenylalanine. The CDR3 DNA has 45 bases and is translated from base 1.